These 14 T cell receptor beta chains came from one sample sequenced in a study of blood T cells in healthy people across ages. The second PCR ran roughly 6 to 11 cycles with a sample-barcoded 5' primer and J-beta primers. TCRdb fed the 5' RACE reads into MiXCR, producing one record per CDR3 protein. The repertoire has 2 million or so distinct CDR3 sequences, 49% of them found once; the top ten carry 2.1%. The sequenced material came from blood. The receptor source for this set is a woman between 40 and 50 years old in good health.

V usage is TRBV7-9 and J usage is TRBJ2-7; 7 bases fit TRBD2. CDR3 length: 16 amino acids. Germline CDR1 SEHNR, CDR2 FQNEAQ (reference sequence). After removal of 0 bases from V and 2 bases from J, the junction contained 7 bases not matched to a gene. CDR3 nucleotides: TGTGCCAGCAGCTTAGCGCAGGGAGGGTCAACCTACGAGCAGTACTTC. Amino acid sequence: CASSLAQGGSTYEQYF. Together with reference TRBV7-9 and TRBJ2-7, the CDR3 gives the full variable domain: DTGVSQNPRHKITKRGQNVTFRCDPISEHNRLYWYRQTLGQGPEFLTYFQNEAQLEKSRLLSDRFSAERPKGSFSTLEIQRTEQGDSAMYLCASSLAQGGSTYEQYFGPGTRLTVT.

The chain recombines TRBV6-6 with TRBJ1-5, with D tentatively TRBD1 (6 bases). The CDR3 spans 14 residues. V was cut by 6 bases and J by 7 bases, with 16 bases left in between. CDR1 is MNHNY, CDR2 SVGAGI, per germline (reference sequence). The CDR3 spells CASSQNRAQQPQHF. For the CDR3, the DNA is TGTGCCAGCAGCCAAAACAGGGCTCAACAGCCCCAGCATTTT.

This clonotype was counted only a few times. The rearrangement joins TRBV14 to TRBJ2-7; 10 nucleotides align to TRBD2. The CDR3 consists of 18 residues. The V gene's germline CDR1 is SGHDN and CDR2 FVKESK. V shed 3 bases, J shed 2 bases, and the junction held 13 bases outside the gene matches. The CDR3 DNA follows: TGTGCCAGCAGCCAGGCCGCTAGCGGGGGCCAACCTACCTACGAGCAGTACTTC. Residues: CASSQAASGGQPTYEQYF.

A single count supports this clonotype. The junction departs from germline at one end; a sequencing error may be responsible. The genes are TRBV4-3 and TRBJ1-6, with TRBD1 matching over 7 bases. This CDR3 is 20 amino acids long. The germline V gene encodes CDR1 LGHNA and CDR2 YSLEER. CDR3 in amino acids: CASSQDPQKDRESYSSPLHF. CDR3 bases: TGCGCCAGCAGCCAGGACCCGCAAAAAGACAGGGAATCGTATAGTTCACCCCTCCACTTT.

Only a few counts were recorded for this clonotype. The chain employs TRBV13 and TRBJ2-5; unclear D gene. V dropped 2 bases and J dropped 4 bases, with 14 bases sitting between them. Germline values: CDR1 PRHDT, CDR2 FYEKMQ (reference sequence). The CDR3 has 15 amino acids. CDR3 sequence: CASSLNPTLRETQYF. CDR3 coding DNA: TGTGCCAGCAGCTTAAATCCGACGTTGAGAGAGACCCAGTACTTC.

The V gene is TRBV20-1, the J gene TRBJ2-5; tentatively, D is TRBD1 or TRBD2 (6 bases each). Germline CDR1 reads DFQATT; CDR2 reads SNEGSKA (reference sequence). The CDR3 extends over 16 amino acids. Trimming pared 3 bases from V and 4 bases from J, leaving 21 bases between. CDR3 nucleotides: TGCAGTGCTAGTACTGGCATTTGGGGGGCCGGAGAGACCCAGTACTTC. Encoded protein: CSASTGIWGAGETQYF.

This clonotype was found once. The J gene is TRBJ2-5, the V gene TRBV7-9; D possibly matches TRBD1 or TRBD2 (5 bases each). The CDR3 has 13 amino acids. The V end was cut by 5 bases, the J end by 7 bases, with 14 bases between. Germline CDR1 SEHNR, CDR2 FQNEAQ (reference sequence). CDR3: CASSLGVLGTQYF. As DNA, the CDR3 is TGTGCCAGCAGCCTGGGGGTCTTAGGGACCCAGTACTTC.

The chain joins TRBV4-3 to TRBJ2-1; D ambiguous. The last part of the DNA fits TRBJ2-7 better; the J call may be wrong. The CDR3 has 16 amino acids. Germline CDR1 LGHNA, CDR2 YSLEER. The CDR3 DNA reads as TGCGCCAGCAGCCAAGATCTGGGATTCTCCTACAATGAGCAGTACTTC. Protein: CASSQDLGFSYNEQYF.

V usage is TRBV5-6 and J usage is TRBJ1-5; possibly TRBD1 for D (5 bases). Trimming cost V 1 base and J 7 bases, with 9 bases left between them. The CDR3 covers 13 residues. The germline V gene encodes CDR1 SGHDT and CDR2 YYEEEE. The CDR3 DNA follows: TGTGCCAGCAGCTTGCAGGGTCAGCAGCCCCAGCATTTT. Protein sequence: CASSLQGQQPQHF.

This clonotype turned up a few times. This chain joins TRBV10-3 and TRBJ2-1; possibly TRBD1 for D (6 bases). This CDR3 spans 12 amino acids. Germline assignment: CDR1 ENHRY and CDR2 SYGVKD. V shed 4 bases and J shed 8 bases, with 9 bases lying between them. The CDR3 protein is CAISVQGYEQFF. The CDR3 DNA is TGTGCCATCAGTGTACAGGGCTATGAGCAGTTCTTC.

The J gene is TRBJ2-5, the V gene TRBV27, with D perhaps being TRBD1 or TRBD2 (5 bases each). V gave up 8 bases and J gave up 4 bases, with 14 bases separating them. Germline V gene lookup returns CDR1 MNHEY and CDR2 SMNVEV (reference sequence). There are 13 residues in the CDR3. This CDR3 reads CASGKTGTETQYF. The CDR3 bases are TGTGCCAGCGGAAAAACCGGGACAGAGACCCAGTACTTC.

This clonotype was counted a few times. The J gene is TRBJ2-5, the V gene TRBV5-1, with 13 bases aligning to TRBD2. CDR1 is SGHRS and CDR2 is YFSETQ in the germline V gene. V dropped 4 bases and J dropped 3; count of bases not matched to a gene: 6. The CDR3 length is 16 residues. CDR3 residues: CASSIRTSGGEETQYF. The DNA of the CDR3 is TGCGCCAGCAGCATCCGGACTAGCGGGGGAGAAGAGACCCAGTACTTC.

The chain combines TRBV6-2 or TRBV6-3 with TRBJ1-1; a possible D gene is TRBD1 (5 bases). Per the germline V gene, CDR1 is MNHEY and CDR2 is SVGEGT. V lost 4 bases to trimming and J lost 0 bases, with 15 bases between them. This CDR3 is built from 16 residues. The CDR3 sequence is CASSSGRRPMNTEAFF. In DNA, the CDR3 is TGTGCCAGCAGTTCGGGACGGAGGCCCATGAACACTGAAGCTTTCTTT.

The rearrangement uses TRBV4-1 and TRBJ2-1; the D call may be TRBD1 or TRBD2 (5 bases each). The CDR3 length is 18 residues. V was cut by 0 bases and J by 2 bases, with 17 bases left in between. The germline V gene has CDR1 MGHRA and CDR2 YSYEKL. The CDR3 DNA is TGCGCCAGCAGCCAAGATGTTTTAAGGCTGGGGGCCTACAATGAGCAGTTCTTC. It codes for CASSQDVLRLGAYNEQFF.